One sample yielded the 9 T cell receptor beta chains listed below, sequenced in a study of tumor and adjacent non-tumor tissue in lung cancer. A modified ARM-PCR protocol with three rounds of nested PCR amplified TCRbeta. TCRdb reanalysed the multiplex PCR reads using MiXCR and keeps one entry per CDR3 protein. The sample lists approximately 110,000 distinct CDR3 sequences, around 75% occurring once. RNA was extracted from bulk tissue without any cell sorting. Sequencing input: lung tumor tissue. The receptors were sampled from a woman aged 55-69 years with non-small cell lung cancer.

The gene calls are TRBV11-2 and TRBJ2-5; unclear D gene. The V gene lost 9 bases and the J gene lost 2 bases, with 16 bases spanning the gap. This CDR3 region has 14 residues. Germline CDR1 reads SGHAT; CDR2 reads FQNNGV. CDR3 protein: CASSPHGSQETQYF. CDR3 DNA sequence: TGTGCCAGTAGTCCACATGGCAGTCAAGAGACCCAGTACTTC.

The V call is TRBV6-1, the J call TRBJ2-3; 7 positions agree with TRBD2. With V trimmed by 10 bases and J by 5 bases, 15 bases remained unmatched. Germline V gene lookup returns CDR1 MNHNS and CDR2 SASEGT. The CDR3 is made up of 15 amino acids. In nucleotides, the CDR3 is TGTGCCATTAGTGAAGTTGCGGGAGTGGGAGATACGCAGTATTTT. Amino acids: CAISEVAGVGDTQYF.

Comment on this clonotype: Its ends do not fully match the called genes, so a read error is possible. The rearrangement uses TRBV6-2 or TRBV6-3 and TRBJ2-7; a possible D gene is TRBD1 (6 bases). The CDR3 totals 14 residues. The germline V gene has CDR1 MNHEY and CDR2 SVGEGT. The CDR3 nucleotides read TGTGCCAGCAGCCGCTCCGGACAGTCCTACGAGCAGGTCTTC. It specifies CASSRSGQSYEQVF.

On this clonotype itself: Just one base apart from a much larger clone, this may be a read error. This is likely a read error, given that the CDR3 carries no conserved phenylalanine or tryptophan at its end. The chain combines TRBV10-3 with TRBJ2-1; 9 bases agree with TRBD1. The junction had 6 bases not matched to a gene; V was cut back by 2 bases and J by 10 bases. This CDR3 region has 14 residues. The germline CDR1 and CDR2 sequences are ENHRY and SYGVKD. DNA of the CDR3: TGTGCCATCAGTGAGGATGGACAGGGGCGGGAGCAGTTCTTA. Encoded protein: CAISEDGQGREQFL.

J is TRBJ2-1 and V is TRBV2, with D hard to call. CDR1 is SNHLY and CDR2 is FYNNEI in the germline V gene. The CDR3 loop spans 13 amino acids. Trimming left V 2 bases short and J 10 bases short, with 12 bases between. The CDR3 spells CASSERVMAEQFF. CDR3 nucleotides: TGTGCCAGCAGTGAAAGGGTAATGGCAGAGCAGTTCTTC.

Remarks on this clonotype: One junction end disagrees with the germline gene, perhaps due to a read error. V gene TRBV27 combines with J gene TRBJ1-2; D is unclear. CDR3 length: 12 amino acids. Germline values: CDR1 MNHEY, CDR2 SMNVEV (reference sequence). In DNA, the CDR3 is TGTCCCAGTGGATCCGGTAACTATGGCTACACCTTC. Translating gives CPSGSGNYGYTF.

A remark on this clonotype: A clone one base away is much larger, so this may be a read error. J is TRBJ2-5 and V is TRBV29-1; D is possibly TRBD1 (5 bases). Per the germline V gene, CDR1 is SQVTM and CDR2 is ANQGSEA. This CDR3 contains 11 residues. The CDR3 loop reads CSAESGETQYF. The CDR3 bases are TGCAGCGCTGAATCAGGGGAGACCCAGTACTTC.

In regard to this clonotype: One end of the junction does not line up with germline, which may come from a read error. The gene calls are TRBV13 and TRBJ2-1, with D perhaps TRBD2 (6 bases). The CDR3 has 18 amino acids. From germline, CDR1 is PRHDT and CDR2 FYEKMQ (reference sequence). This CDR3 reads CARSLEAGGPTNYNEQFF. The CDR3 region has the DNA TGTGCCAGGAGCTTAGAAGCTGGAGGGCCCACTAACTACAATGAGCAGTTCTTC.

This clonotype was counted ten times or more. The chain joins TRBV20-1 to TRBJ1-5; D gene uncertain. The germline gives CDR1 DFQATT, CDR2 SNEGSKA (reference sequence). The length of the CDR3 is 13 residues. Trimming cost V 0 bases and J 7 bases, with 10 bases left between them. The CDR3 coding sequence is TGCAGTGCTAGAGATCCGGGTGGGCAGCCCCAGCATTTT. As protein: CSARDPGGQPQHF.